A selection of T cell receptor beta chains follows, all from one sample in a study of OX40 agonist ivuxolimab in advanced cancers. Produced via immunoSEQ multiplex PCR; TCRdb's table is partial and in-frame only. The table lists some 13,000 clones, roughly 80% of them singletons. The sample consisted of CD4+ or CD8+ T cells sorted from blood, taken in a trial of the OX40 agonist ivuxolimab. These receptors were taken from an adult with an advanced solid tumor such as melanoma, head and neck, liver or kidney cancer. CDR3s include the opening cysteine and the closing phenylalanine or tryptophan. Fields, in order: clone size, J gene, V gene, CDR3 protein. The size field is filled for only some rows; it gives once, few, many or a size class.

>-|TRBJ1-2|TRBV30
CAWSDGQSYGYTF
>many|TRBJ2-1|TRBV9
CASSDSGSRDNEQFF
>once|TRBJ1-1|TRBV9
CASSVARGGTEAFF
>-|TRBJ2-7|TRBV27
CASSLDRDLGYEQYF
>-|TRBJ2-7|TRBV11-2
CASSKLAGSLHEQYF
>-|TRBJ1-1|TRBV6-6
CASMLSGSEAFF
>once|TRBJ2-2|TRBV15
CATSRDEGVTGELFF
>-|TRBJ1-4|TRBV21-1
CASSKVIGGRDEKLFF
>-|TRBJ1-5|TRBV19
CASSGTGNQPQHF
>-|TRBJ1-1|TRBV29-1
CSGISGTMNTEAFF
>-|TRBJ1-5|TRBV7-9
CASSARQGTNQPQHF
>-|TRBJ2-3|TRBV9
CASSEDGGGRTDTQYF